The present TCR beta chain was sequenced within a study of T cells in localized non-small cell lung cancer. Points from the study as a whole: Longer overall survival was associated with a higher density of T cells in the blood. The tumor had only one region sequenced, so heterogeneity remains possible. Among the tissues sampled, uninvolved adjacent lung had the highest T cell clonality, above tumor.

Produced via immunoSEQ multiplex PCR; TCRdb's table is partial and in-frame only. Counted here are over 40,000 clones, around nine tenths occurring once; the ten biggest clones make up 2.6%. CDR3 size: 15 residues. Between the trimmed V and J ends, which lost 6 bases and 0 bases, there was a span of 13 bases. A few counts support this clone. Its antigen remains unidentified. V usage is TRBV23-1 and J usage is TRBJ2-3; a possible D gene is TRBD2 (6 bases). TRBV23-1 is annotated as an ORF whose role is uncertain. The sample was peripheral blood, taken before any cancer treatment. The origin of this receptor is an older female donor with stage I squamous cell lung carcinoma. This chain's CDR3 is CASRRGGSSTDTQYF. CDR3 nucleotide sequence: TGCGCCAGCAGGCGGGGCGGATCTAGCACAGATACGCAGTATTTT.